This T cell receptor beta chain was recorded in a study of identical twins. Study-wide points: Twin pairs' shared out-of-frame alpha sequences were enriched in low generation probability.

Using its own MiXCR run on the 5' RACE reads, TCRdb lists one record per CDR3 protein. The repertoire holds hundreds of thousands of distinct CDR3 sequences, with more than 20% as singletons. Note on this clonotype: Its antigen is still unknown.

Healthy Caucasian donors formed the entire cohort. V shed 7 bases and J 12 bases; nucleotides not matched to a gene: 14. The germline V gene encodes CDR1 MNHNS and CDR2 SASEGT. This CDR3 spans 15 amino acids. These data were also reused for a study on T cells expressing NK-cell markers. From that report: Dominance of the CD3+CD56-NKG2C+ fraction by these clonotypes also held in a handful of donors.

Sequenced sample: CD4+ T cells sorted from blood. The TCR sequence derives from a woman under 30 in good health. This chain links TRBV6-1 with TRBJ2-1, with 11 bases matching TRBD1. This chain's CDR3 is CASTPDRGRIKGQFF. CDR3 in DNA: TGTGCCAGCACCCCGGACAGGGGGCGAATAAAGGGGCAGTTCTTC.